This T cell receptor gamma chain was obtained from a study of intestinal T cells in coeliac disease (TCRdb year 2020). With respect to the entire study: In the TRG cohort, the mean age of coeliac patients was about 15 years compared with approximately 57 years for controls, so the coeliac patients were much younger than the controls. The TCR-delta (TRD) cohort comprised duodenal biopsies from about ten coeliac disease patients and about ten non-coeliac controls. A second, larger TCR-gamma (TRG) cohort comprised duodenal biopsies from more than 30 coeliac disease patients and some 21 non-coeliac controls.

Library preparation used multiplex PCR. The sequencer was an Ion Torrent PGM. TRG repertoires were amplified from around 200 ng of biopsy DNA with the LymphoTrack kit, in which Illumina adapters are carried by the primers. TRG amplicons were purified with AMPure XP beads, quantified on a 2100 Bioanalyzer, and pooled equimolarly. An Ion PGM instrument was used to sequence the TRG libraries. On the authors' methods: Using FastX, any read was removed if more than 10% of its nucleotides had quality scores below the third quartile calculated per patient. IMGT/HighV-QUEST was used to align the reads, assigning V, D and J genes, identifying CDR3 regions and assessing functionality. Sequences were converted to amino acids, and every sequence predicted to be non-functional was removed. CDR3s were broken into kmers both with and without positional annotation, kmer frequencies were analysed by PCA, and samples were clustered using each of the 1023 combinations of PCs 1-10. Classification was validated by leave-one-out cross-validation, re-optimising parameters on the remaining samples each time. Shannon diversity was computed with the vegan R package from repeated random subsamples equal to the lowest read count. With CATT, TCRdb called clones again from the public reads; duplicate DNA rows were later joined. The V and J calls follow TCRdb's processing rather than the paper's. This sample gives approximately 2,000 gamma-chain clones in total; 40% to 55% of them show up just once. Together, the top ten hold 7.3% of the sample.

For each case, genomic DNA was extracted from ten 5-um FFPE scrolls with the QIAamp DNA FFPE tissue kit. Fully anonymised formalin-fixed paraffin-embedded duodenal biopsies surplus to diagnostic needs were used to test TCR repertoire-based classification of coeliac disease. Reading from cysteine to phenylalanine, the CDR3 counts 14 amino acids. Kept here is only the CDR3 DNA, which spans 42 bases and is read in frame from base 1. The study at large found these results: FFPE-derived DNA was found to be relatively degraded, and loss of a proportion of TCR sequences in each sample was likely caused by this degradation. Coeliac and control groups differed significantly in age, although an age-split analysis did not yield significant classification. Repeated CDR3 amino acid sequences could not be distinguished from PCR duplicates. TRD kmer-based clustering correctly classified all 20 or so biopsies in training, with a reported leave-one-out accuracy of over 85%. TRG clustering correctly classified most of the 54 biopsies (roughly 94%), with a reported leave-one-out accuracy of roughly 90%.

Notes on this clone: Its antigen is still unknown. A much larger clone is a single base away; this may be a read error. Other DNA variants within this sample encode the same CDR3.

The rearranged segments are TRGV10 and TRGJP1. TRGV10 is placed among ORFs of uncertain function. The sample was a duodenal biopsy. The clonotype was recovered from a human donor with celiac disease. The CDR3 has the sequence CAAWDRTTGWFKIF. The DNA is TGTGCCGCGTGGGATCGCACCACTGGTTGGTTCAAGATATTT.